Reported below is one TCR beta chain. No antigen is known for it. Clones were read by immunoSEQ multiplex PCR, and TCRdb kept only the in-frame ones, dropping some. The data show nearly 50,000 clones, roughly nine tenths seen once. The sample is drawn from a study of CD4+ T cells in melanoma. The study's findings and limits: In melanoma, neoantigen-specific CD4+ T cells reportedly differed in differentiation state. CD8+ T cell, macrophage and B cell function reportedly correlated with neoantigen-specific CD4+ T cells.

The trim removed 2 bases at V and 3 bases at J, leaving 6 bases unmatched. This CDR3 is built from 17 residues. CDR1 and CDR2 (germline): MGHRA, YSYEKL. The TCR sequence derives from a human donor with melanoma. What was sequenced was peripheral blood. This sequence joins TRBV4-1 and TRBJ2-2, with TRBD1 identical over 10 bases. In DNA form, the CDR3 reads TGCGCCAGCAGCCAATCCCGGACAGGGGGGTACACCGGGGAGCTGTTTTTT. This codes for CASSQSRTGGYTGELFF.